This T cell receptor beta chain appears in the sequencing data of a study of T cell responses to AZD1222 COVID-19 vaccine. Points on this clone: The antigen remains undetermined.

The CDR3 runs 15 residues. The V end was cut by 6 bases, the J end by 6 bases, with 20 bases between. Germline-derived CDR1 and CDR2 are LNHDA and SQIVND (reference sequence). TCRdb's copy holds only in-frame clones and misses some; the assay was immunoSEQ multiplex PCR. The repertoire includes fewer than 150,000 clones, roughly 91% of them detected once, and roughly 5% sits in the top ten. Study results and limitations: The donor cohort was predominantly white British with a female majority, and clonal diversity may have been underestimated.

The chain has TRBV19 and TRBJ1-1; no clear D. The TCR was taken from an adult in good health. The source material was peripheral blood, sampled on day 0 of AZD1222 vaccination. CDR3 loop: CASRRSTREPSEAFF. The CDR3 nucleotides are TGTGCCAGTAGGAGATCCACCCGGGAACCCTCTGAAGCTTTCTTT.